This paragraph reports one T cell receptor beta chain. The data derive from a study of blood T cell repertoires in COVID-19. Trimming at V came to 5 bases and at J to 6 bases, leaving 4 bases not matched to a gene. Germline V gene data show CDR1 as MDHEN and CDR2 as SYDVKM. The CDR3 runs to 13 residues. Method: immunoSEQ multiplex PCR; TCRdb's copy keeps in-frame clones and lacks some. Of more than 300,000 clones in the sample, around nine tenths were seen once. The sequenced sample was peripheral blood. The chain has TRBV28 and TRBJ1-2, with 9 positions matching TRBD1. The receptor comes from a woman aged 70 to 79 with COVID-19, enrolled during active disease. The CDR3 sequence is CASSVTGGDGYTF. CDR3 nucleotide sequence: TGTGCCAGCAGTGTTACAGGGGGCGATGGCTACACCTTC.